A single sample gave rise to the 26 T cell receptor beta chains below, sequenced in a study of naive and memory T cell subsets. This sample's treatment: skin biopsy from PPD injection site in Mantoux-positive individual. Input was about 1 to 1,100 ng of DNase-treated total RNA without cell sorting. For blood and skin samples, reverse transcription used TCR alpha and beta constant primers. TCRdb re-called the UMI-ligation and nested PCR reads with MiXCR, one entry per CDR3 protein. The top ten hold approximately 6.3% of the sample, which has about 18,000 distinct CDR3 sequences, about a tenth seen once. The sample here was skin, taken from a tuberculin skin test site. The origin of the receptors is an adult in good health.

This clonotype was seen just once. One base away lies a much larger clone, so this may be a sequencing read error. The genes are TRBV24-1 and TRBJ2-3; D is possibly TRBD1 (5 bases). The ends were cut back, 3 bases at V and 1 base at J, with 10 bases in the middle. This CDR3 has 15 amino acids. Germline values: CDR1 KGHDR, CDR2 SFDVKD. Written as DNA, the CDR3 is TGTGCCACCAGTGATCACAAGACAGGCACAGATACGCAGTATTTT. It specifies CATSDHKTGTDTQYF.

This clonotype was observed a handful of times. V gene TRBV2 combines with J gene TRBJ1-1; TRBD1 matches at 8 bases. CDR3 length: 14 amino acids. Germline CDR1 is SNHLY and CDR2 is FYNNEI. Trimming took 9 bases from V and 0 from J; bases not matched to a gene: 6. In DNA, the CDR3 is TGTGCCAGAACAGGGGGGTTTATGAACACTGAAGCTTTCTTT. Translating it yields CARTGGFMNTEAFF.

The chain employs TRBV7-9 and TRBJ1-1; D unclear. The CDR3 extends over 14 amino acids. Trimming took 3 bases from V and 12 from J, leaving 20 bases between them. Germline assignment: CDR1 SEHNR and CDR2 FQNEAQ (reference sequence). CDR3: CASSFWWMFGESFF. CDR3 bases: TGTGCCAGCAGCTTCTGGTGGATGTTCGGGGAGTCTTTCTTT.

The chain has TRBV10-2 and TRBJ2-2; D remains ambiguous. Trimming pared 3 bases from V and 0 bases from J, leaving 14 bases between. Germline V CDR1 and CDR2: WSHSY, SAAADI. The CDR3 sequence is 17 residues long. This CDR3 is CASSEVLWGTNTGELFF. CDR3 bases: TGCGCCAGCAGTGAAGTTTTGTGGGGAACGAACACCGGGGAGCTGTTTTTT.

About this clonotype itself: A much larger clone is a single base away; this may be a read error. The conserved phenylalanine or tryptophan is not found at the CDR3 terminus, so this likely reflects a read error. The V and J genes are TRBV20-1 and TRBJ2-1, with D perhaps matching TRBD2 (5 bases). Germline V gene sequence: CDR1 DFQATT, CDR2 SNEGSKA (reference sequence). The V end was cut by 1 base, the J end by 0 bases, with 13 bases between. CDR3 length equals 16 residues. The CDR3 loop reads CSARAADSSSYNEQFY. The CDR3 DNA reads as TGCAGTGCTAGAGCTGCGGACTCGAGCTCCTACAATGAGCAGTTCTAC.

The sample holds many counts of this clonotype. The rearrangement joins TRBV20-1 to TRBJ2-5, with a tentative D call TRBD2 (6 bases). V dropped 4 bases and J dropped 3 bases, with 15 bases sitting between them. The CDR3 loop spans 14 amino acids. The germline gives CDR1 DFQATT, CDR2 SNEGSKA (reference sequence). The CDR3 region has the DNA TGCAGTGCTAAGAGATACGGAGGGGAAGAGACCCAGTACTTC. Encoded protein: CSAKRYGGEETQYF.

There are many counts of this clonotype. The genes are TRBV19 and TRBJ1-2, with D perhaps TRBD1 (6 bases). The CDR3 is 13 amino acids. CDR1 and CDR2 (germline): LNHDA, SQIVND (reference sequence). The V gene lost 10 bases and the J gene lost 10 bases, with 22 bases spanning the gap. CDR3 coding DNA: TGTGCCACCAAACCGAGGGACACCCTTCACTACACCTTC. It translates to CATKPRDTLHYTF.

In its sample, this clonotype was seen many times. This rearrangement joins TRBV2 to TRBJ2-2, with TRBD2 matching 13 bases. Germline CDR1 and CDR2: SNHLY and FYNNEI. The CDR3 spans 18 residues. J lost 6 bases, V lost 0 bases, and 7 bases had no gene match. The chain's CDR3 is CASSEAPGTSGTAGELFF. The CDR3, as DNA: TGTGCCAGCAGTGAAGCACCTGGGACTAGCGGGACTGCCGGGGAGCTGTTTTTT. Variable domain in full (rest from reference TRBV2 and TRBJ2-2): EPEVTQTPSHQVTQMGQEVILRCVPISNHLYFYWYRQILGQKVEFLVSFYNNEISEKSEIFDDQFSVERPDGSNFTLKIRSTKLEDSAMYFCASSEAPGTSGTAGELFFGEGSRLTVL.

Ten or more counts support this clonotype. The CDR3 region has the DNA TGTGCCAGCAGTTTAGCGGGGCCGCGCCCAGATACGCAGTATTTT. It codes for CASSLAGPRPDTQYF. The chain uses TRBV6-6 and TRBJ2-3; 8 bases match TRBD2. Germline values: CDR1 MNHNY, CDR2 SVGAGI (reference sequence). With V trimmed by 4 bases and J by 4 bases, 7 bases remained unmatched. This CDR3 has 15 residues.

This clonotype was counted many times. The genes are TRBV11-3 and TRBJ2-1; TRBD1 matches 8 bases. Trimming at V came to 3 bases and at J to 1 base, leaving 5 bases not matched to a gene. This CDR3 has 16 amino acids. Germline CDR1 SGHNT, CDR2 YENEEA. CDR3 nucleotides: TGTGCCAGCAGCTTCCGGGGGACAGGATCCTACAATGAGCAGTTCTTC. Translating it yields CASSFRGTGSYNEQFF.

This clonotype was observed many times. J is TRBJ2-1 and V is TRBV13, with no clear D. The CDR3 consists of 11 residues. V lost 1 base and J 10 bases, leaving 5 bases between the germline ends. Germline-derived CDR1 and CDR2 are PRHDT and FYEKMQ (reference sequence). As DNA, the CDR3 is TGTGCCAGCAGCTTAGCGAGGGAGCAGTTCTTC. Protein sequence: CASSLAREQFF.

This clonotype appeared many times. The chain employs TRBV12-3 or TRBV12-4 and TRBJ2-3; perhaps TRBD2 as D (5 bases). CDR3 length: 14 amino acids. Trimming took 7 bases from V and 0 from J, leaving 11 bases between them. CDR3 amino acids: CASKRASSTDTQYF. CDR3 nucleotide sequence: TGTGCCAGCAAGAGGGCTTCTAGCACAGATACGCAGTATTTT.

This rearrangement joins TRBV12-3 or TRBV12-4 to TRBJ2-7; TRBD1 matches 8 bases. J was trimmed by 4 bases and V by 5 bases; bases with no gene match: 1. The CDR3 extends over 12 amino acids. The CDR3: CASSRQGYEQYF. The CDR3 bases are TGTGCCAGCAGTAGACAGGGGTACGAGCAGTACTTC.

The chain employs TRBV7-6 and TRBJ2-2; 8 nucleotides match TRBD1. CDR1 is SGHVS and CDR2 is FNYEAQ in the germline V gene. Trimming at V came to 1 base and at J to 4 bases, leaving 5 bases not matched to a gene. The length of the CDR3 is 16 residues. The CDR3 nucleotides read TGTGCCAGCAGCTTAGGGACAGGGCCAACCACCGGGGAGCTGTTTTTT. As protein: CASSLGTGPTTGELFF.

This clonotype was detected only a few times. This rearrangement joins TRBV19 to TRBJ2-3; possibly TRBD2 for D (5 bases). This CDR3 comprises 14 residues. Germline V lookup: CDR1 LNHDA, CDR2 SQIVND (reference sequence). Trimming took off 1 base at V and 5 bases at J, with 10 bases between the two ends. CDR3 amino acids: CASSIVGDEDTQYF. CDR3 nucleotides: TGTGCCAGTAGTATAGTGGGAGATGAAGATACGCAGTATTTT.

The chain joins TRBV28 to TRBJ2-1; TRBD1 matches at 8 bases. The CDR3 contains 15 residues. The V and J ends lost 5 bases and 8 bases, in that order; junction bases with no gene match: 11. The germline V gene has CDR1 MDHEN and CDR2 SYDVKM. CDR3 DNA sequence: TGTGCCAGCAGTCCGACGACAGGGGACGTCGATGAGCAGTTCTTC. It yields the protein CASSPTTGDVDEQFF.

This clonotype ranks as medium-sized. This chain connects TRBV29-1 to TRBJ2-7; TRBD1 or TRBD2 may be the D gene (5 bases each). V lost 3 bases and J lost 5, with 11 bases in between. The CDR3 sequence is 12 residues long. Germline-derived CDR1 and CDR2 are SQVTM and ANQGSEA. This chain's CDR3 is CSVEGTKNEQYF. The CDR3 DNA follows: TGCAGCGTTGAGGGGACGAAGAACGAGCAGTACTTC.

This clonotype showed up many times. CDR3: CASSFPPWGSGNSSYNEQFF. CDR3 coding DNA: TGTGCCAGCAGTTTTCCACCCTGGGGTAGCGGGAATAGCTCCTACAATGAGCAGTTCTTC. The chain carries TRBV12-3 or TRBV12-4 and TRBJ2-1; TRBD2 agrees at 8 bases. This CDR3 has 20 residues. The trim removed 3 bases at V and 0 bases at J, leaving 16 bases unmatched.

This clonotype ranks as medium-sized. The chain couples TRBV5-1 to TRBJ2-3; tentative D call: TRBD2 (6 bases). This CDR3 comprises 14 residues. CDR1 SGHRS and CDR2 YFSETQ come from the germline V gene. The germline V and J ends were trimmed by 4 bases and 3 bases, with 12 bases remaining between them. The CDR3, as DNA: TGCGCCAGCAGCCAATGGGACTTAACAGATACGCAGTATTTT. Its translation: CASSQWDLTDTQYF. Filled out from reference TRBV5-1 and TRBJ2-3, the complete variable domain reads KAGVTQTPRYLIKTRGQQVTLSCSPISGHRSVSWYQQTPGQGLQFLFEYFSETQRNKGNFPGRFSGRQFSNSRSEMNVSTLELGDSALYLCASSQWDLTDTQYFGPGTRLTVL.

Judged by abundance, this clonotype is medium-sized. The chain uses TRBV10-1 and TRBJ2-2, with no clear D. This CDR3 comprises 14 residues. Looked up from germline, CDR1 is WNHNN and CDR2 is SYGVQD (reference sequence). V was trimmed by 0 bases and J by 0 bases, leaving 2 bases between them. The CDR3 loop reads CASSESANTGELFF. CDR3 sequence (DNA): TGCGCCAGCAGTGAGTCAGCGAACACCGGGGAGCTGTTTTTT.

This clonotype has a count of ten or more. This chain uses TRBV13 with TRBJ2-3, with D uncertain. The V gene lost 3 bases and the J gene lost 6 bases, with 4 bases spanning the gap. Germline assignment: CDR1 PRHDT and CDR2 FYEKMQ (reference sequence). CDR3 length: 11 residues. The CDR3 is CASSFGDTQYF. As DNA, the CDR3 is TGTGCCAGCAGCTTTGGGGATACGCAGTATTTT.

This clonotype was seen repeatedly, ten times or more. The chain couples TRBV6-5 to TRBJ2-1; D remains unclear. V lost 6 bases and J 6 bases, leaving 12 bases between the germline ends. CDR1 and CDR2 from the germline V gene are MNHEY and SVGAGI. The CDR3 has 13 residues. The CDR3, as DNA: TGTGCCAGCAGACGGTCCAGCAGCAATGAGCAGTTCTTC. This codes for CASRRSSSNEQFF.

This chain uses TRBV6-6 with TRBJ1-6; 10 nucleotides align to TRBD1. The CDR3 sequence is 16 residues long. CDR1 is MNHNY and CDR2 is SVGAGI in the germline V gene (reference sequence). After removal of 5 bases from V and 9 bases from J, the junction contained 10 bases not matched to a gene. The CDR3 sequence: CASSKKTGGEGSPLHF. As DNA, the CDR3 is TGTGCCAGCAGTAAGAAGACAGGGGGCGAAGGTTCACCCCTCCACTTT.

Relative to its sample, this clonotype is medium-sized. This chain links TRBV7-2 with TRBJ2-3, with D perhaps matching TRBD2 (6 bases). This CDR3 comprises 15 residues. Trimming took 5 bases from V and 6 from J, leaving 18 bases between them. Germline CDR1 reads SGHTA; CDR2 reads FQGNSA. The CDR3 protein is CASSPMGGQHDTQYF. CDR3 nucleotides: TGTGCCAGCAGCCCCATGGGAGGACAACATGATACGCAGTATTTT.

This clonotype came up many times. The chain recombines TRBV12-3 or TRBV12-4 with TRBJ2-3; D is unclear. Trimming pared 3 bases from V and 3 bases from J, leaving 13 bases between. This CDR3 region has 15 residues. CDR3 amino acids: CASSFRLMGTDTQYF. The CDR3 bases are TGTGCCAGCAGTTTCCGACTGATGGGGACAGATACGCAGTATTTT.

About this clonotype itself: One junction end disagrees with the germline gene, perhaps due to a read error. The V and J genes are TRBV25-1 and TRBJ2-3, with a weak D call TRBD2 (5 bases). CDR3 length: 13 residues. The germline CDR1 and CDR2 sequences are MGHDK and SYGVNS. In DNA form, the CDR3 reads TGTGGCAGCAGTGAGTGGAGGTGGTTTACGCAGTATTTT. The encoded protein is CGSSEWRWFTQYF.